The present T cell receptor (beta chain) was sequenced within a study of OX40 agonist ivuxolimab in advanced cancers. Worth noting for this clone: Its target is not known.

Study observations and caveats: The study observed clonal expansion of CD4+ and CD8+ blood T cells by week 6 at 0.1 to 3.0 mg/kg. Some patients who did not respond also had low normalized T-cell clonal expansion.

Using immunoSEQ multiplex PCR, the repertoire was profiled, and TCRdb retains in-frame clones only, with some absent. The sample lists more than 45,000 clones; roughly 77% were seen once. Autoimmune disease history or systemic immunosuppression barred patients. Peripheral blood came from all dose cohorts at three timepoints. Germline V lookup: CDR1 SEHNR, CDR2 FQNEAQ (reference sequence). V was clipped by 5 bases and J by 6 bases, with 13 bases between them. This CDR3 is 13 amino acids long. Specimen: CD4+ or CD8+ T cells sorted from blood, collected in a trial of the OX40 agonist ivuxolimab. The chain joins TRBV7-9 to TRBJ1-1; D uncertain. The receptor was isolated from an adult with an advanced solid tumor such as melanoma, head and neck, liver or kidney cancer. CDR3 sequence reads: CASSPENKAEAFF. The CDR3 DNA reads as TGTGCCAGCAGCCCCGAAAACAAGGCTGAAGCTTTCTTT.